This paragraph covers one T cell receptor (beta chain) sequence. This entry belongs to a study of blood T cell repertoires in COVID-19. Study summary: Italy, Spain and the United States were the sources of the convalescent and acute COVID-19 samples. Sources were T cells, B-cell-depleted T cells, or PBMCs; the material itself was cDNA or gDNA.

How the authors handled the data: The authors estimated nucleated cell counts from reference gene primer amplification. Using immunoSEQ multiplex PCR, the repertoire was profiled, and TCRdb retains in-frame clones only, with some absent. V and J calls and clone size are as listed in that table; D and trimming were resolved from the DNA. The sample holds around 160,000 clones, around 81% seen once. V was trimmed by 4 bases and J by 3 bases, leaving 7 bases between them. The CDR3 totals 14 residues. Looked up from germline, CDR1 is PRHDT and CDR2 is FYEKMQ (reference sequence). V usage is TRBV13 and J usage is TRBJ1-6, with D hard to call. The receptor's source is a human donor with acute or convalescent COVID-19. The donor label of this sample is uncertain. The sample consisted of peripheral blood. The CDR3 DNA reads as TGTGCCAGCAGCTCCCGGGACTATAATTCACCCCTCCACTTT. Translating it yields CASSSRDYNSPLHF.